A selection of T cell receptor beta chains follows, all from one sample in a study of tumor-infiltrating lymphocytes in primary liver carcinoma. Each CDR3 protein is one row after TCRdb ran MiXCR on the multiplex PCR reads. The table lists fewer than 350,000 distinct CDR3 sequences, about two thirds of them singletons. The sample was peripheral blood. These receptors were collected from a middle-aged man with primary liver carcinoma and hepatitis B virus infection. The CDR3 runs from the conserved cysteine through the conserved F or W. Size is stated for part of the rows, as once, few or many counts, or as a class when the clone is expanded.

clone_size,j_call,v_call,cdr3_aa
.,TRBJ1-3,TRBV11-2,CASSLVLPSASGNTTYF
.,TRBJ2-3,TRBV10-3,CAISDPGRSSTDTHYF
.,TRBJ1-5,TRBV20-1,CSARDKAGGWGNQPQHF
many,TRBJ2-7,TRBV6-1,CATDISSYEQYF
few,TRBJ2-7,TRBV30,CAWTSATSGIYEQYF
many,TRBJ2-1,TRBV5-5,CASSFTLDEQFF
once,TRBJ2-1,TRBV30,CGGAAGGYNEQFF
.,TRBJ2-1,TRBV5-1,CASTVGLTSGNEQFF
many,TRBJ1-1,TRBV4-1,CASRKVANTEAFF
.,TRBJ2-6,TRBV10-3,CAIRVGGHGANVPTF
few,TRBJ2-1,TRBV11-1,CASNAHRGQLGEQFF
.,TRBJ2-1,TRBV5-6,CASSSTSGRRTIGNEQFF
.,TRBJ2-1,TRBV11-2,CAVSPPGLVGIEQFF
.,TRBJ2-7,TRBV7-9,CASSLIAGEYEQYF
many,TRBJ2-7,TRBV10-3,CAISTGGGGPSEQYF
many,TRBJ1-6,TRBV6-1,CASSEGGNGNSPLHF
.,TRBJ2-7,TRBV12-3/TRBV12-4,CASNAGQGEIYEQYF
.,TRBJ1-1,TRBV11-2,CDSSLESRVGEAFF
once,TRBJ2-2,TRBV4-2,CACSQDRAGARELFF
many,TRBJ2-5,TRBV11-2,CASSFDGRRGETQYF
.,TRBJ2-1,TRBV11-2,CASSPGTGGLNEQSF
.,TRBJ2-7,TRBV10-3,CAMSFGTSDSYEQYF
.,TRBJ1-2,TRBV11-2,CVSSLEQGSGIF
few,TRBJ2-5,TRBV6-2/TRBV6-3,CASSYSSSGVRETQYF
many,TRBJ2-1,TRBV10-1,CASSETSGRFEQFF
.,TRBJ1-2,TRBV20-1,CSATGQAANYGYTF
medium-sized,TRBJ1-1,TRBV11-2,CASSLVQGTEAFF
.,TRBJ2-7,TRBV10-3,CAISESGTSGVLWEQYF
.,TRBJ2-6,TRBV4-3,CASGQVPSGPGANVLTF
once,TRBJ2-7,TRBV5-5,CASSLALTGGNSYEQYF
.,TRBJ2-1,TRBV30,CASKRVGNEQFF
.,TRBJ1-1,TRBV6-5,CASSYSTRLLGGLPRNTEAFF
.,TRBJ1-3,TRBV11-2,CASSWTGDSGNTIYF
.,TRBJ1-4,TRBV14,CASSSGTGRKLFF
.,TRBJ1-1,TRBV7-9,CASSLHTEPFF
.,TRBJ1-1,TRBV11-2,CASSRLVSQASNTEAFF
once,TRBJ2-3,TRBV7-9,CASSQVPEGTDTQYF
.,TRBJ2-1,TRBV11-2,CASSLGLGGEQFF
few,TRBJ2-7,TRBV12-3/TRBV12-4,CASSPRQKDTSYEQYF
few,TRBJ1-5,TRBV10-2,CASSESHRGTNQPQHF
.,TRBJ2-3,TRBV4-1,CASSQPGGGGSRGKSTDTQYF
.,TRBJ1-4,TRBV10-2,CASHDGLGYNEKLFF
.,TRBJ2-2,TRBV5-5,CASSFVGTGGGGELFF
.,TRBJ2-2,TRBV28,CASSFSGLAGDTGELFF